The TCR beta chain under discussion was sequenced for a study of T cells in Graves' hyperthyroidism and ophthalmopathy. Whole-study context: Peripheral blood sampling occurred at initial diagnosis, before any treatment. Broader study findings: Among thyroid clonotypes expanded above 0.001, most also appeared in blood.

The investigators amplified TCR beta CDR3 regions from RNA transcripts. With the HTBI primer set, the TCR CDR3 went through a first round of RT-PCR. TCRdb passed the multiplex PCR reads through MiXCR, listing each CDR3 protein once. The table records about 500,000 distinct CDR3 sequences, approximately 15% of them present only once. Details on this clonotype: Its antigen is still unknown.

Germline V gene sequence: CDR1 MRHNA, CDR2 SNTAGT. This CDR3 contains 16 residues. After removal of 6 bases from V and 1 base from J, the junction contained 7 bases not matched to a gene. Stable disease denoted Graves' hyperthyroidism without ophthalmopathy progression within 18 months. Clinical symptoms, serum thyroxine, TRAb, thyroid ultrasound and orbital computed tomography informed diagnoses. The source of this sequence is a woman aged 18-29 years with Graves' hyperthyroidism. The sample comprised blood. V is TRBV6-4 and J is TRBJ2-3; 10 nucleotides align to TRBD2. The DNA of the CDR3 is TGTGCCAGCAGCCCCCGACTAGCGGGTCGCACAGATACGCAGTATTTT. This gives the protein CASSPRLAGRTDTQYF.